These T cell receptor beta chains were read from a single sample in a study of shared clonotypes between healthy human individuals. Method: immunoSEQ multiplex PCR; TCRdb's copy keeps in-frame clones and lacks some. The sample lists 850,000 to 1,200,000 clones; around 75% were seen once. Sequenced sample: memory CD4+ T cells sorted from blood. Receptors originate from a man between 18 and 29 years old in good health. Each CDR3 is given with its conserved first and last residue. The order of the fields is clone size, D gene, J gene, V gene, CDR3 DNA, CDR3 protein. A D gene is named only where the DNA matches it firmly. Where a row states a size, it is once, few, many or the class of an expanded clone; other rows omit it.

size: -; D: TRBD2; J: TRBJ2-3; V: TRBV9; DNA: TGTGCCAGCAGCCCCCTCCCAGGTCGCGGGGGGGGAGGGAATACGCAGTATTTT; CDR3: CASSPLPGRGGGGNTQYF
size: -; D: TRBD1; J: TRBJ2-5; V: TRBV15; DNA: TGTGCCACCAGCAGAGATCCGACAGGGGAAGAGACCCAGTACTTC; CDR3: CATSRDPTGEETQYF
size: -; D: -; J: TRBJ2-7; V: TRBV6-1; DNA: TGTGCCAGCAGTCTTTACACCTACTACGAGCAGTACTTC; CDR3: CASSLYTYYEQYF
size: -; D: TRBD1; J: TRBJ1-4; V: TRBV18; DNA: TGTGCCAGCTCGTATACAGGGGGGACTAATGAAAAACTGTTTTTT; CDR3: CASSYTGGTNEKLFF
size: -; D: -; J: TRBJ2-1; V: TRBV2; DNA: TGTGCCAGCCTCACTACTTACAATGAGCAGTTCTTC; CDR3: CASLTTYNEQFF
size: -; D: -; J: TRBJ1-4; V: TRBV6-1; DNA: TGTGCCAGCAGTGAAGGTTTATTTGGGGTTCCGGCAACTAATGAAAAACTGTTTTTT; CDR3: CASSEGLFGVPATNEKLFF
size: -; D: -; J: TRBJ1-1; V: TRBV27; DNA: TGTGCCAGCACCCCGCGGGGGTTGAGCACTGAAGCTTTCTTT; CDR3: CASTPRGLSTEAFF
size: -; D: TRBD1; J: TRBJ2-1; V: TRBV19; DNA: TGTGCCAGTCGGGACAGGGCCCTGAATGAGCAGTTCTTC; CDR3: CASRDRALNEQFF
size: -; D: TRBD1; J: TRBJ1-4; V: TRBV7-8; DNA: TGTGCCAGCAGCCCCGGACAGGGGGAAGTTACTAATGAAAAACTGTTTTTT; CDR3: CASSPGQGEVTNEKLFF
size: -; D: TRBD1; J: TRBJ1-5; V: TRBV6-6; DNA: TGTGCCAGCAGGCCGGGACAGACCAGCAATCAGCCCCAGCATTTT; CDR3: CASRPGQTSNQPQHF
size: -; D: -; J: TRBJ2-7; V: TRBV19; DNA: TGTGCCAGCGAACCCCGGAACGAGCAGTACTTC; CDR3: CASEPRNEQYF
size: few; D: TRBD1; J: TRBJ1-1; V: TRBV9; DNA: TGTGCCAGCAGCTCAGGGGAGACAGGGGTCATGAACACTGAAGCTTTCTTT; CDR3: CASSSGETGVMNTEAFF
size: few; D: -; J: TRBJ2-2; V: TRBV11-2; DNA: TGTGCCAGCAGCTTAGAGGGCGGGGAGCTGTTTTTT; CDR3: CASSLEGGELFF
size: -; D: -; J: TRBJ1-6; V: TRBV13; DNA: TGTGCCAGCAGCTTTACGGGAGCAGCCTCCCTTCCCTATAATTCACCCCTCCACTTT; CDR3: CASSFTGAASLPYNSPLHF
size: many; D: -; J: TRBJ1-3; V: TRBV7-9; DNA: TGTGCCAGCAGCTTCAGCGGGATGGGAAACACCATATATTTT; CDR3: CASSFSGMGNTIYF
size: many; D: TRBD2; J: TRBJ2-3; V: TRBV15; DNA: TGTGCCACCAGCAGAGATGTAATAGCGGGGTCGGATACGCAGTATTTT; CDR3: CATSRDVIAGSDTQYF
size: -; D: TRBD2; J: TRBJ2-1; V: TRBV19; DNA: TGTGCCAGTAGCCTTCGACTAGCGGGGTACTCCTACAATGAGCAGTTCTTC; CDR3: CASSLRLAGYSYNEQFF
size: -; D: -; J: TRBJ1-2; V: TRBV27; DNA: TGTGCCAGCAGTTTATTTATGGGGGGCTCCTATGGCTACACCTTC; CDR3: CASSLFMGGSYGYTF
size: -; D: -; J: TRBJ1-1; V: TRBV5-4; DNA: TGTGCCAGCAGCCGTGGTGGAGGTATGATGAACACTGAAGCTTTCTTT; CDR3: CASSRGGGMMNTEAFF
size: -; D: -; J: TRBJ2-7; V: TRBV7-2; DNA: TGTGCCAGCAGCTCTCCGGGGTCGCTCTCATCCGAGCAGTACTTC; CDR3: CASSSPGSLSSEQYF
size: -; D: -; J: TRBJ2-7; V: TRBV30; DNA: TGTGCCTGGACCGCAGCCGCCTCTGGCGAGCAGTACTTC; CDR3: CAWTAAASGEQYF
size: -; D: -; J: TRBJ1-2; V: TRBV30; DNA: TGTGCCTGGGGCGTAGGGGAAGCCTATGGCTACACCTTC; CDR3: CAWGVGEAYGYTF
size: -; D: TRBD1; J: TRBJ1-2; V: TRBV6-5; DNA: TGTGCCAGCAGTTCTAGACAGGGGAGGGATGGCTACACCTTC; CDR3: CASSSRQGRDGYTF
size: -; D: -; J: TRBJ2-5; V: TRBV30; DNA: TGTGCCTGGAGTGGCCTCGCGGGGGAGACCCAGTACTTC; CDR3: CAWSGLAGETQYF
size: -; D: TRBD2; J: TRBJ2-1; V: TRBV12-5; DNA: TGTGCTAGTGGTTCCTCCGGGACTAGCGGGAACAATGAGCAGTTCTTC; CDR3: CASGSSGTSGNNEQFF
size: -; D: -; J: TRBJ2-5; V: TRBV6-1; DNA: TGTGCCAGCAGTGAATCACGGTCCAGGGAAGAGACCCAGTACTTC; CDR3: CASSESRSREETQYF
size: -; D: -; J: TRBJ2-5; V: TRBV7-8; DNA: TGTGCCAGCAGCACAAATGACCGACAGCAAGAGACCCAGTACTTC; CDR3: CASSTNDRQQETQYF
size: -; D: -; J: TRBJ2-7; V: TRBV18; DNA: TGTGCCAGCTCACCTCGCACTCTGGGGGAGCAGTACTTC; CDR3: CASSPRTLGEQYF
size: -; D: -; J: TRBJ2-3; V: TRBV5-6; DNA: TGTGCCAGCAGCGCGTTACAAGGCACAGATACGCAGTATTTT; CDR3: CASSALQGTDTQYF
size: many; D: -; J: TRBJ2-1; V: TRBV2; DNA: TGTGCCAGCAACGTGTGGGAGTACAATGAGCAGTTCTTC; CDR3: CASNVWEYNEQFF
size: -; D: -; J: TRBJ1-2; V: TRBV5-3; DNA: TGTGCCAGAAGCTTGGCTGGCACGCTCTATGGCTACACCTTC; CDR3: CARSLAGTLYGYTF
size: -; D: -; J: TRBJ2-2; V: TRBV25-1; DNA: TGTGCCACCCTAAGGGGGGCAACGGGAACCGGGGAGCTGTTTTTT; CDR3: CATLRGATGTGELFF
size: -; D: -; J: TRBJ1-1; V: TRBV19; DNA: TGTGCCGGCCACCACCCGGACAGCTGTATGAACACTGAAGCTTTCTTT; CDR3: CAGHHPDSCMNTEAFF
size: -; D: -; J: TRBJ1-2; V: TRBV4-3; DNA: TGCGCCAGCAGCCAAGTGTCAGGACCACTTACCTTC; CDR3: CASSQVSGPLTF
size: few; D: -; J: TRBJ1-1; V: TRBV30; DNA: TGTGCCTGGAGGGACAGGAACACTGAAGCTTTCTTT; CDR3: CAWRDRNTEAFF
size: -; D: TRBD2; J: TRBJ2-2; V: TRBV9; DNA: TGTGCCAGCAGCTTTCGGGGGGACTCCGGGGAGCTGTTTTTT; CDR3: CASSFRGDSGELFF
size: -; D: -; J: TRBJ2-2; V: TRBV5-4; DNA: TGTGCCAGCAGCTCAGAGAACACCGGGGAGCTGTTTTTT; CDR3: CASSSENTGELFF
size: -; D: -; J: TRBJ2-5; V: TRBV7-9; DNA: TGTGCCAGCAGCTTGGGCCCAAAGCCGTGGGAAGAGACCCAGTACTTC; CDR3: CASSLGPKPWEETQYF
size: -; D: -; J: TRBJ1-2; V: TRBV5-6; DNA: TGTGCCAGCAGCTTGGTAGCAGCGGGGGGGTATGGCTACACCTTC; CDR3: CASSLVAAGGYGYTF
size: -; D: -; J: TRBJ1-6; V: TRBV30; DNA: TGTGCCTGGAGTAAGCAGGGGACTTTAAATTCACCCCTCCACTTT; CDR3: CAWSKQGTLNSPLHF
size: few; D: -; J: TRBJ1-6; V: TRBV6-1; DNA: TGTGCCAGCATGTCGGACCCTGGATCCCTCCACTTT; CDR3: CASMSDPGSLHF